This T cell receptor beta chain was sequenced in a study of identical twins (dated by TCRdb to the mid-2010s). For the wider study: The study deep-sequenced TCR alpha and beta repertoires from monozygotic twins, unrelated adults of various ages and cord blood to test whether fetal clonotypes persist. To rule out contamination, replicate twin experiments were performed at different times with different library preparation protocols. Overall study results and their limits: Compared with coincidental sharing between unrelated individuals, out-of-frame TCR alpha sequences shared between twins showed an excess of sequences with low generation probability. In beta out-of-frame sequences, excess twin sharing was weaker, because having fewer shared sequences lowered the signal-to-noise ratio. Zero-insertion analyses could be partly confounded by invariant T cells such as MAIT and iNKT, although diverse VJ usage argued against such confounding for most clonotypes. Fewer insertions were carried by abundant cord blood beta clonotypes; a weaker similar trend was observed in young adult naive repertoires, while no such trend was observed in memory repertoires. Recombination models systematically underestimated out-of-frame TCR alpha sharing in monozygotic twins but agreed with sharing between unrelated individuals. Because the same donors could not be followed over many years, conclusions were based on cross-sectional statistical analysis.

From cysteine to phenylalanine, the CDR3 is 21 amino acids long. Only the CDR3 region is kept as DNA, spanning 63 bases read in frame from base 1. In the germline V gene, CDR1 corresponds to MNHEY and CDR2 to SVGEGT. The junction shows trimming of 2 bases on V and 1 base on J, plus 30 bases between the germline ends. Libraries came from 5' RACE. The reads were generated on an Illumina HiSeq 2000. A universal primer binding site was added through template switching, and the final cDNA carried a unique molecular identifier so that TCR cDNA molecules could be counted accurately. Specific primers in the conserved constant-segment region were used to synthesize first-strand cDNA for the TCR alpha and beta chains. To control for contamination, each cDNA library was double barcoded with a SMART-Mk sample barcode plus Illumina barcodes. TruSeq adapter sequences, together with Illumina sample barcodes, were added in two successive PCR steps. The TCR alpha and beta cDNA libraries were sequenced on the Illumina HiSeq platform using custom primers. The original methods were these. MiGEC was used to process raw reads and extract unique molecular identifiers, and MiXCR was used to find CDR3 positions. Recombination models were inferred per individual with the repgenHMM and IGoR tools using an EM algorithm. Shared clonotypes were analyzed with the tcR package in R, and sharing was normalized by the product of cloneset sizes. To study raw recombination free of thymic and clonal selection effects, out-of-frame nonproductive sequences were analyzed. In-frame beta chains were kept once TCRdb had trimmed the public reads at Q25 with fastp and called clones with MiXCR. Each entry is one CDR3 protein sequence, shown with its most common DNA and genes. In this record, the V and J calls reflect TCRdb's handling and not the investigators' own analysis. The sample contains under 800,000 distinct CDR3 sequences, 21% of them found a single time. Approximately 4.3% of the sample rests with the top ten.

Every donor in the study was a healthy Caucasian. The twin cohort comprised three pairs of female monozygotic twins, all aged roughly 18 to 30 years. Peripheral blood mononuclear cells were the source from which RNA for the TCR libraries was isolated. This clonotype was observed a handful of times. Its antigen has not been determined. Within one base of it there is no much larger clone, and no base qualities were kept. These same records also appear under a second study, on T cells expressing NK-cell markers. As the second study states: In sorted CD3+CD56+NKG2C+, CD3+CD56+NKG2C- and CD3+CD56-NKG2C+ T-cell subsets from roughly 8 donors, TCR beta-chain repertoires were profiled. Most of the eight sequenced donors were HCMV-seropositive and one was HCMV-seronegative. To restrict sorting to alphabetaTCR-expressing T cells, an anti-gammadeltaTCR antibody was added in several experiments. In six donors, the dominant CD3+CD56+NKG2C+ clonotypes ranked among the top 10 CD8+ clonotypes, making up about 1.0-8% of CD8+ T cells. Those dominant clonotypes were again the most abundant among CD3+CD56-NKG2C+ cells in four donors, at 28.3-60.1%. It remained unclear whether the expanded NKG2C-expressing T cell clones were specific for HCMV antigens. All eight donors whose samples were sequenced were randomly selected healthy volunteers, three of them men and five women. HCMV-specific IgG was detected in serum with a commercial ELISA kit to determine HCMV serostatus. Bulk peripheral blood T-cell repertoires were additionally sequenced from unsorted PBMC for about six donors. MIGEC handled demultiplexing of the reads and grouping by UMI, while MiTCR was used to assemble and quantify clonotypes. Only TCR cDNA sequences supported by at least two reads were kept to exclude erroneous sequences. The tcR package was used for downstream repertoire analysis, and clonotypes were matched across fractions by CDR3 nucleotide sequence plus V segment. VDJmatch was used to annotate antigen specificity against VDJdb, with one amino acid substitution in CDR3 allowed.

Recombination joined TRBV6-2 or TRBV6-3 with TRBJ2-7; 8 matching bases give a weak D call of TRBD2. The sequence derives from a woman aged 18 to 35 in good health. Input material: PBMCs. Here is the DNA: TGTGCCAGCAGTTACCTCCGTCGGGGGGGGACAGAAACTAAAAATTCCTACGAGCAGTACTTC. Its protein is CASSYLRRGGTETKNSYEQYF.